These 29 T cell receptor beta chains originate from one sample sequenced in a study of T-cell reconstitution after alpha-beta-depleted transplantation in children. Unique molecular identifiers were incorporated when the TCRbeta library was constructed. TCRdb redid the calling of the PCR reads with MiXCR, one entry per CDR3 protein. Of 170,000 or so distinct CDR3 sequences listed, approximately 6.6% are singletons. This sample comprised PBMCs from the stem cell graft donor, obtained from the stem cell graft. Source of these receptors: a human donor who donated a stem cell graft to a child with Wiskott-Aldrich syndrome.

This clonotype was counted at least ten times. The CDR3 here is CATSDFGKDSYNEQFF. CDR3 bases: TGTGCCACCAGTGATTTCGGTAAGGATTCCTACAATGAGCAGTTCTTC. V gene TRBV24-1 combines with J gene TRBJ2-1; D remains ambiguous. Germline V gives CDR1 KGHDR, CDR2 SFDVKD. This CDR3 spans 16 amino acids. V was clipped by 1 base and J by 1 base, with 10 bases between them.

This clonotype was counted at least ten times. CDR3 bases: TGTGCCAGCAGTCTCCGGGCCTTCTACGAGCAGTACTTC. Its protein is CASSLRAFYEQYF. The chain links TRBV6-1 to TRBJ2-7; D remains ambiguous. CDR1 and CDR2 from the germline V gene are MNHNS and SASEGT. V lost 5 bases and J lost 3, with 11 bases in between. This CDR3 contains 13 residues.

This clonotype was detected ten times or more. The CDR3 loop reads CASSSPDRGHNEQFF. The DNA for the CDR3 is TGTGCCAGCAGTAGCCCGGACAGGGGACACAATGAGCAGTTCTTC. The chain employs TRBV12-3 or TRBV12-4 and TRBJ2-1, with 9 bases fitting TRBD1. The CDR3 runs to 15 residues. V lost 5 bases, J lost 5 bases, and 7 bases stayed unmatched.

This clonotype came up many times. The DNA for the CDR3 is TGCGCCAGCGGTGATACTAGCGGGGGGGGTGAGCAGTTCTTC. As protein: CASGDTSGGGEQFF. This chain links TRBV5-1 with TRBJ2-1; 13 nucleotides agree with TRBD2. Germline CDR1 is SGHRS and CDR2 is YFSETQ. J lost 9 bases, V lost 7 bases, and 7 bases had no gene match. The CDR3 loop spans 14 amino acids.

The sample holds a few counts of this clonotype. The V and J genes are TRBV28 and TRBJ1-2; possible D gene TRBD1, 6 bases. The CDR3 runs 14 residues. Per the germline V gene, CDR1 is MDHEN and CDR2 is SYDVKM. Trimming removed 2 bases at V and 6 bases at J, with 13 bases between. The CDR3 region has the DNA TGTGCCAGCAGTTTAACAGGGCTTACGGATGGCTACACCTTC. Protein sequence: CASSLTGLTDGYTF.

As to this clonotype: The junction departs from germline at one end; a sequencing error may be responsible. The chain has TRBV20-1 and TRBJ1-2, with D maybe TRBD1 (5 bases). The V gene's germline CDR1 is DFQATT and CDR2 SNEGSKA (reference sequence). The CDR3 covers 15 residues. The DNA for the CDR3 is TGCTGTGCTACCTCATTGGGGCGCGATCTGAGTGGCTACACCTTC. Its translation: CCATSLGRDLSGYTF.

The J gene is TRBJ2-5, the V gene TRBV5-1; 10 positions match TRBD2. The CDR3 is 19 amino acids. With 2 bases clipped from V and 5 bases from J, the junction kept 18 bases outside the gene matches. Germline V gene lookup returns CDR1 SGHRS and CDR2 YFSETQ. The CDR3 DNA reads TGCGCCAGCAGCTTAGGGTCGCTAGCGGGAGACATCTTTCGGGAGACCCAGTACTTC. This translates into CASSLGSLAGDIFRETQYF.

The sample holds many counts of this clonotype. For the CDR3, the DNA is TGTGCCCTCCGACCCACGGACAGGGGGCCGGAGCAGTACTTC. This translates into CALRPTDRGPEQYF. The chain joins TRBV10-3 to TRBJ2-7, with 11 bases matching TRBD1. Trimming at V came to 11 bases and at J to 7 bases, leaving 13 bases not matched to a gene. The length of the CDR3 is 14 residues. CDR1 is ENHRY, CDR2 SYGVKD, per germline.

This clonotype was detected many times. The gene calls are TRBV7-9 and TRBJ2-2; D remains ambiguous. V was cut by 6 bases and J by 3 bases, with 2 bases left in between. Germline V gives CDR1 SEHNR, CDR2 FQNEAQ (reference sequence). This CDR3 comprises 11 residues. CDR3 protein: CASRYTGELFF. CDR3 in DNA: TGTGCCAGCAGATACACCGGGGAGCTGTTTTTT.

In this sample, this clonotype turned up many times. This rearrangement joins TRBV5-1 to TRBJ2-7; TRBD2 aligns across 11 bases. Trimming removed 4 bases from V and 5 bases from J; junction bases left unmatched: 5. The germline V gene encodes CDR1 SGHRS and CDR2 YFSETQ. The CDR3 extends over 14 amino acids. In nucleotides, the CDR3 is TGCGCCAGCAGCCCACCGACTAGCGGGAACGAGCAGTACTTC. It translates to CASSPPTSGNEQYF.

In its sample, this clonotype was seen many times. This chain uses TRBV3-1 with TRBJ2-7; D not certain. Germline V lookup: CDR1 LGHDT, CDR2 YNNKEL (reference sequence). V was shortened by 6 bases and J by 0 bases, with 18 bases between the two germline ends. This CDR3 has 16 amino acids. CDR3: CASSPQTLTYSYEQYF. The CDR3 region has the DNA TGTGCCAGCAGTCCCCAGACTCTAACGTACTCCTACGAGCAGTACTTC.

The CDR3 protein is CASSIGTSPGELFF. CDR3 sequence (DNA): TGTGCCAGCAGCATTGGGACTAGCCCCGGGGAGCTGTTTTTT. The gene calls are TRBV5-5 and TRBJ2-2, with 9 bases identical to TRBD2. Germline CDR1 SGHKS, CDR2 YYEKEE (reference sequence). The CDR3 has 14 residues. With 4 bases clipped from V and 6 bases from J, the junction kept 4 bases outside the gene matches.

The chain links TRBV10-3 to TRBJ2-3; 9 bases align to TRBD1. The CDR3 contains 15 residues. V lost 7 bases and J lost 0; bases outside the gene matches: 5. Germline loops: CDR1 ENHRY, CDR2 SYGVKD. CDR3 sequence: CAITVTGGSTDTQYF. CDR3 DNA sequence: TGTGCCATCACTGTGACAGGGGGTAGCACAGATACGCAGTATTTT.

This clonotype was counted between two and nine times. The chain links TRBV5-1 to TRBJ1-1; possible D gene TRBD1, 6 bases. V lost 0 bases and J lost 6, with 18 bases in between. Looked up from germline, CDR1 is SGHRS and CDR2 is YFSETQ. The CDR3 length is 16 residues. The CDR3 reads CASSLVPDRGEAEAFF. The CDR3 DNA follows: TGCGCCAGCAGCTTGGTTCCGGACAGAGGGGAGGCTGAAGCTTTCTTT.

This rearrangement joins TRBV3-1 to TRBJ2-1; no firm D call. CDR3 length: 14 residues. Germline V lookup: CDR1 LGHDT, CDR2 YNNKEL (reference sequence). The V end was cut by 1 base, the J end by 4 bases, with 8 bases between. CDR3 nucleotide sequence: TGTGCCAGCAGCCAAGGCTCCAGATACAATGAGCAGTTCTTC. Protein product: CASSQGSRYNEQFF.

The rearrangement uses TRBV5-1 and TRBJ1-1; D is unresolved. Germline V gene sequence: CDR1 SGHRS, CDR2 YFSETQ. V lost 0 bases to trimming and J lost 0 bases, with 9 bases between them. The CDR3 has 15 residues. The CDR3 sequence: CASSLDLGLNTEAFF. The CDR3 DNA reads TGCGCCAGCAGCTTGGACCTGGGTTTGAACACTGAAGCTTTCTTT.

This clonotype was recorded at least ten times. The J gene is TRBJ2-7, the V gene TRBV25-1, with a tentative D call TRBD2 (5 bases). The length of the CDR3 is 14 residues. Germline CDR1 is MGHDK and CDR2 is SYGVNS. The V end was cut by 1 base, the J end by 4 bases, with 11 bases between. DNA for the CDR3: TGTGCCAGCAGTGAATTCCCTACGGGGTACGAGCAGTACTTC. Amino acids: CASSEFPTGYEQYF.

This clonotype was seen repeatedly, ten times or more. The chain couples TRBV6-4 to TRBJ2-2; D not certain. Trimming removed 3 bases at V and 1 base at J, with 3 bases between. From germline, CDR1 is MRHNA and CDR2 SNTAGT. The CDR3 sequence is 13 residues long. The CDR3: CASSEGNTGELFF. For the CDR3, the DNA is TGTGCCAGCAGTGAGGGGAACACCGGGGAGCTGTTTTTT.

Many counts were recorded for this clonotype. The rearrangement joins TRBV11-2 to TRBJ1-2; D perhaps matches TRBD1 (6 bases). This CDR3 contains 13 residues. Germline lookup yields CDR1 SGHAT and CDR2 FQNNGV. V was shortened by 6 bases and J by 7 bases, with 15 bases between the two germline ends. CDR3 coding DNA: TGTGCCAGCAGTTCACAGGGTGTTGTTGGCTACACCTTC. Its translation is CASSSQGVVGYTF.

This clonotype was recorded at least ten times. This chain joins TRBV7-9 and TRBJ1-4; TRBD1 matches 7 bases. Germline CDR1 is SEHNR and CDR2 is FQNEAQ (reference sequence). The CDR3 loop spans 16 amino acids. V shed 7 bases, J shed 7 bases, and the junction held 15 bases outside the gene matches. CDR3 residues: CASTLMGTGAGEKLFF. The CDR3 nucleotides read TGTGCCAGCACCCTCATGGGAACAGGGGCCGGTGAAAAACTGTTTTTT. The full variable domain, completed using reference TRBV7-9 and TRBJ1-4, is DTGVSQNPRHKITKRGQNVTFRCDPISEHNRLYWYRQTLGQGPEFLTYFQNEAQLEKSRLLSDRFSAERPKGSFSTLEIQRTEQGDSAMYLCASTLMGTGAGEKLFFGSGTQLSVL.

At least ten counts were recorded for this clonotype. The chain couples TRBV20-1 to TRBJ1-5, with a tentative D call TRBD1 (5 bases). Trimming shortened V by 4 bases and J by 7 bases, and 14 bases separated the two germline ends. This CDR3 region has 13 residues. CDR1 and CDR2 (germline): DFQATT, SNEGSKA (reference sequence). The CDR3 sequence: CSAIFREEQPQHF. As DNA, the CDR3 is TGCAGTGCTATTTTCAGGGAAGAGCAGCCCCAGCATTTT.

Ten or more counts support this clonotype. This chain connects TRBV10-3 to TRBJ1-1, with 7 bases fitting TRBD1. This CDR3 is 11 amino acids long. Germline CDR1 is ENHRY and CDR2 is SYGVKD. Trimming cost V 11 bases and J 1 base; bases outside gene matches: 1. CDR3 bases: TGTGCCGCAGGGGGGAACACTGAAGCTTTCTTT. It translates to CAAGGNTEAFF.

Regarding this clonotype: Being one base from a much bigger clone, this may be a read error. The chain combines TRBV12-3 or TRBV12-4 with TRBJ2-2; possible D gene TRBD1, 6 bases. Trimming removed 7 bases from V and 6 bases from J, with 15 bases in between. This CDR3 has 14 amino acids. The CDR3 loop reads CASIDTGWAGELFF. The CDR3 DNA follows: TGTGCCAGCATAGACACAGGGTGGGCCGGGGAGCTGTTTTTT.

This clonotype has just one count. The genes are TRBV7-2 and TRBJ2-7; no clear D. This CDR3 comprises 13 residues. V lost 4 bases and J 4 bases, leaving 11 bases between the germline ends. Germline CDR1 is SGHTA and CDR2 is FQGNSA. CDR3 DNA sequence: TGTGCCAGCAGCTCGGGCCATGGGTACGAGCAGTACTTC. Amino acid sequence: CASSSGHGYEQYF.

This clonotype occurred a few times. The J gene is TRBJ1-5, the V gene TRBV12-3 or TRBV12-4; 8 nucleotides line up with TRBD1. Trimming removed 3 bases from V and 7 bases from J; junction bases left unmatched: 11. This CDR3 spans 16 amino acids. CDR3 nucleotides: TGTGCCAGCAGTTTCCTATCAGGGGGCTCACGACAGCCCCAGCATTTT. Its protein product is CASSFLSGGSRQPQHF.

This clonotype turned up a few times. The chain combines TRBV12-3 or TRBV12-4 with TRBJ2-7, with D possibly being TRBD2 (6 bases). The CDR3 has 13 amino acids. The ends were cut back, 3 bases at V and 7 bases at J, with 13 bases in the middle. CDR3 protein: CASSFLAGGEQYF. CDR3 DNA sequence: TGTGCCAGCAGTTTCCTCGCCGGAGGGGAGCAGTACTTC.

This clonotype has ten or more counts. The chain combines TRBV29-1 with TRBJ2-7; possibly TRBD1 or TRBD2 for D (6 bases each). This CDR3 has 13 residues. Germline V gives CDR1 SQVTM, CDR2 ANQGSEA. The V gene lost 6 bases and the J gene lost 3 bases, with 15 bases spanning the gap. CDR3: CSVTGAVRYEQYF. The DNA of the CDR3 is TGCAGCGTGACGGGGGCCGTTCGCTACGAGCAGTACTTC.

This clonotype has a handful of counts. The chain employs TRBV4-3 and TRBJ1-6, with 9 bases fitting TRBD1. Germline V lookup: CDR1 LGHNA, CDR2 YSLEER. The CDR3 length is 15 residues. V trimming: 4 bases; J trimming: 7 bases; junction bases outside the gene matches: 5. The DNA for the CDR3 is TGCGCCAGCAGCCCGGGACAGGGCGGGAATTCACCCCTCCACTTT. It translates to CASSPGQGGNSPLHF.

This clonotype was detected ten times or more. The chain joins TRBV20-1 to TRBJ2-7; possible D gene TRBD2, 5 bases. The V gene lost 4 bases and the J gene lost 3 bases, with 10 bases spanning the gap. The CDR3 spans 12 residues. Germline values: CDR1 DFQATT, CDR2 SNEGSKA (reference sequence). The CDR3 sequence: CSATPRGYEQYF. The CDR3 nucleotides are TGCAGTGCTACTCCCCGGGGCTACGAGCAGTACTTC.